This TCR beta chain was documented in a study of shared clonotypes between healthy human individuals. Study details: The study used three CD4 naive, three CD4 memory, two CD8 naive and one CD8 memory plate per donor. Study-wide results and caveats: Generation probability values for non-shared clonotypes were lower than those for clonotypes shared by all four donors. Generally, estimated richness proved larger in naive subsets than it did in memory subsets.

A word on this clone: Its antigen is undetermined.

Per sorted-subset replicate PCR, input was 150 to 250 ng DNA, representing some 30,000 T cell genomes. Sequencing used immunoSEQ multiplex PCR; TCRdb keeps in-frame clones, though not all of them. The sample contains about 2,100,000 clones, more than 85% of which appear only once. Germline values: CDR1 SGDLS, CDR2 YYNGEE. V was pared by 0 bases and J by 0 bases, with 13 bases between. CDR3 size: 17 residues. Naive CD8 cells lacked CD45RO and underwent positive selection for CCR7, leaving out terminally differentiated effector memory CD45RA+ cells. The TCR comes from a man between 18 and 29 years old in good health. Some clones in this sample may be carry-over from other donors' samples. The rearrangement uses TRBV9 and TRBJ2-1; D perhaps matches TRBD2 (7 bases). Sequenced sample: naive CD8+ T cells from PBMCs. In DNA, the CDR3 is TGTGCCAGCAGCGTAGATCGGGGAGGGGGCTCCTACAATGAGCAGTTCTTC. It is translated as CASSVDRGGGSYNEQFF.